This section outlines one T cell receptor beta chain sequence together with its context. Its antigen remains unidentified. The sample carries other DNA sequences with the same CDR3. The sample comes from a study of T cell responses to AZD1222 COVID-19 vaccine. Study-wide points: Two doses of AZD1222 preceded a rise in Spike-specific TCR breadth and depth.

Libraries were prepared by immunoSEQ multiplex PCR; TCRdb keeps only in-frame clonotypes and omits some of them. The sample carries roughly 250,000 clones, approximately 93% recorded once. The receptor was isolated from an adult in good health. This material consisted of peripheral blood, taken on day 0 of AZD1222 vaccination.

As DNA, the CDR3 is TGTGCCAGCAGCCAAGGCCAGGGCGGGGAGCTGTTTTTT. It translates to CASSQGQGGELFF. V usage is TRBV3-1 (or the pseudogene TRBV3-2) and J usage is TRBJ2-2, with TRBD1 as a possible D gene (5 bases). The CDR3 sequence is 13 residues long. The ends were cut back, 1 base at V and 7 bases at J, with 7 bases in the middle. The germline V gene encodes CDR1 LGHDT and CDR2 YNNKEL (reference sequence).